Listed below are T cell receptor beta chains from one sample, sequenced in a study of siplizumab effects on memory and regulatory T cells. TCRdb's table, derived via immunoSEQ multiplex PCR, lists solely in-frame clones and lacks some. The sample comprises more than 85,000 clones, about nine tenths of which are singletons, and roughly 1.4% rests with the top ten. The sequenced sample was CD4+ T cells sorted from blood. These receptors came from a human donor in good health. Both conserved end residues are part of each CDR3. Fields, in order: clone size, V gene, J gene, CDR3 protein. Not every row has a clone size; where given, it reads once, few, many or a size class.

abundance: -
v_gene: TRBV2
j_gene: TRBJ1-3
CDR3aa: CASSEQGARGNTIYF

abundance: -
v_gene: TRBV12-5
j_gene: TRBJ2-7
CDR3aa: CASGLGQSYEQYF

abundance: once
v_gene: TRBV7-9
j_gene: TRBJ2-6
CDR3aa: CASSPRTPGANVLTF

abundance: -
v_gene: TRBV2
j_gene: TRBJ2-7
CDR3aa: CASSKLRGWGLYEQYF

abundance: -
v_gene: TRBV6-5
j_gene: TRBJ1-5
CDR3aa: CASSYSIRAAQPQHF

abundance: -
v_gene: TRBV6-6
j_gene: TRBJ2-3
CDR3aa: CASSYSSSADTQYF

abundance: once
v_gene: TRBV28
j_gene: TRBJ1-2
CDR3aa: CASSLSGYGYTF

abundance: -
v_gene: TRBV5-6
j_gene: TRBJ1-3
CDR3aa: CASSLQFYSGNTIYF

abundance: -
v_gene: TRBV15
j_gene: TRBJ2-7
CDR3aa: CATSRPQVGSYEQYF

abundance: -
v_gene: TRBV5-5
j_gene: TRBJ1-2
CDR3aa: CASSWGQGTVDGYTF

abundance: -
v_gene: TRBV5-6
j_gene: TRBJ1-5
CDR3aa: CASSLEPAGPQHF

abundance: -
v_gene: TRBV5-1
j_gene: TRBJ2-1
CDR3aa: CASSLSSGYQQFF

abundance: -
v_gene: TRBV5-1
j_gene: TRBJ1-4
CDR3aa: CASSLEGDRLNEKLFF

abundance: -
v_gene: TRBV9
j_gene: TRBJ2-2
CDR3aa: CASSVGGGNTGELFF

abundance: once
v_gene: TRBV25-1
j_gene: TRBJ1-1
CDR3aa: CATGHYGTEAFF

abundance: -
v_gene: TRBV2
j_gene: TRBJ2-7
CDR3aa: CASSLAGGFLSYEQYF

abundance: -
v_gene: TRBV2
j_gene: TRBJ2-5
CDR3aa: CASSVDAGRGETQYF

abundance: -
v_gene: TRBV6-6
j_gene: TRBJ2-3
CDR3aa: CASTATDFLTDTQYF

abundance: -
v_gene: TRBV11-2
j_gene: TRBJ1-2
CDR3aa: CASSLHNYGYTF

abundance: -
v_gene: TRBV19
j_gene: TRBJ1-5
CDR3aa: CASTVMGDRNKNQPQHF

abundance: -
v_gene: TRBV19
j_gene: TRBJ1-5
CDR3aa: CASSIRGSQPQHF

abundance: -
v_gene: TRBV5-4
j_gene: TRBJ1-6
CDR3aa: CASTPGQGAQNSPLHF

abundance: -
v_gene: TRBV15
j_gene: TRBJ1-5
CDR3aa: CATSPYSNQPQHF

abundance: -
v_gene: TRBV18
j_gene: TRBJ1-5
CDR3aa: CASSPSGASQPQHF

abundance: -
v_gene: TRBV9
j_gene: TRBJ1-2
CDR3aa: CASSEPLTF

abundance: -
v_gene: TRBV10-3
j_gene: TRBJ1-4
CDR3aa: CAISEIGQFEKLFF

abundance: -
v_gene: TRBV6-1
j_gene: TRBJ1-2
CDR3aa: CASARASIYGYTF

abundance: -
v_gene: TRBV10-3
j_gene: TRBJ1-5
CDR3aa: CAISTGGPSQPQHF

abundance: -
v_gene: TRBV7-2
j_gene: -
CDR3aa: CASSLWDTATYEQYF

abundance: -
v_gene: TRBV5-4
j_gene: TRBJ1-4
CDR3aa: CASSTDATNEKLFF

abundance: -
v_gene: TRBV5-1
j_gene: TRBJ2-7
CDR3aa: CASSLREAVEQYF